The 23 T cell receptor beta chains presented below share a single source sample, sequenced in a study of blood T cell repertoires in COVID-19. TCRdb's table, derived via immunoSEQ multiplex PCR, lists solely in-frame clones and lacks some. The repertoire holds 150,000 to 200,000 clones, with 80% to 85% as singletons. Sequenced: peripheral blood. The receptor source for this set is a woman aged 65 to 85 with COVID-19, enrolled during active disease.

The V gene is TRBV28, the J gene TRBJ1-1, with D possibly TRBD1 on 5 matching bases. The CDR3 contains 12 residues. Per the germline V gene, CDR1 is MDHEN and CDR2 is SYDVKM. Deletions cut 1 base from V and 5 bases from J, with 5 bases between. In DNA form, the CDR3 reads TGTGCCAGCAGTTTATCAGGGACTGAAGCTTTCTTT. This sequence encodes CASSLSGTEAFF.

This rearrangement joins TRBV6-5 to TRBJ2-1; 10 bases fit TRBD2. The V and J ends lost 7 bases and 3 bases, in that order; junction bases with no gene match: 3. Germline values: CDR1 MNHEY, CDR2 SVGAGI. CDR3 length: 14 amino acids. Written as DNA, the CDR3 is TGTGCCAGCAAGGCTAGCGGGGGCTACAATGAGCAGTTCTTC. As protein: CASKASGGYNEQFF.

The V gene is TRBV7-2, the J gene TRBJ1-6, with unresolved D. Trimming left V 1 base short and J 7 bases short, with 11 bases between. The germline V gene encodes CDR1 SGHTA and CDR2 FQGNSA. The CDR3 length is 15 residues. The CDR3 DNA reads TGTGCCAGCAGCTTAGGGCCCAGTTCGAATTCACCCCTCCACTTT. Translating gives CASSLGPSSNSPLHF.

The V call is TRBV6-5, the J call TRBJ2-5; the D is unclear. This CDR3 spans 13 amino acids. The V gene lost 5 bases and the J gene lost 4 bases, with 11 bases spanning the gap. The V gene's germline CDR1 is MNHEY and CDR2 SVGAGI. The CDR3, as DNA: TGTGCCAGCAGTATACAGATGGGAGAGACCCAGTACTTC. It encodes CASSIQMGETQYF.

This rearrangement joins TRBV20-1 to TRBJ1-1; 7 bases map to TRBD1. The germline CDR1 and CDR2 sequences are DFQATT and SNEGSKA (reference sequence). The CDR3 spans 13 residues. Trimming took 3 bases from V and 3 from J; bases not matched to a gene: 4. CDR3 sequence reads: CSASATGHTEAFF. As DNA, the CDR3 is TGCAGTGCTAGTGCGACAGGGCACACTGAAGCTTTCTTT.

The chain employs TRBV19 and TRBJ2-1; 11 nucleotides align to TRBD2. Germline V lookup: CDR1 LNHDA, CDR2 SQIVND (reference sequence). Trimming removed 2 bases from V and 7 bases from J; junction bases left unmatched: 4. CDR3 length equals 15 residues. The CDR3 DNA reads TGTGCCAGTAGTATAATAGCGGGAGGGATAAATGAGCAGTTCTTC. Its protein product is CASSIIAGGINEQFF.

The rearrangement uses TRBV9 and TRBJ2-4, with D possibly TRBD1 on 6 matching bases. V was shortened by 0 bases and J by 6 bases, with 10 bases between the two germline ends. The CDR3 loop spans 14 amino acids. Germline-derived CDR1 and CDR2 are SGDLS and YYNGEE. CDR3 sequence (DNA): TGTGCCAGCAGCGTAGCTCCACAGGGAAACATTCAGTACTTC. Its translation: CASSVAPQGNIQYF.

This chain links TRBV27 with TRBJ2-7, with TRBD2 matching over 14 bases. The junction had 12 bases not matched to a gene; V was cut back by 4 bases and J by 7 bases. The length of the CDR3 is 17 residues. CDR1 is MNHEY and CDR2 is SMNVEV in the germline V gene (reference sequence). CDR3 DNA sequence: TGTGCCAGCAGTTCGGGACTAGCGGGAGTTTTCGTAGGGGAGCAGTACTTC. This translates into CASSSGLAGVFVGEQYF.

This clone was seen only a few times. The chain joins TRBV10-3 to TRBJ1-2, with 12 bases fitting TRBD1. V dropped 4 bases and J dropped 6; count of bases not matched to a gene: 12. Germline CDR1 is ENHRY and CDR2 is SYGVKD. The length of the CDR3 is 17 residues. The CDR3 protein is CAISVNVPGQGANGYTF. CDR3 nucleotides: TGTGCCATCAGTGTAAACGTCCCGGGACAGGGGGCGAATGGCTACACCTTC.

The rearrangement joins TRBV15 to TRBJ1-5, with 8 bases lining up with TRBD1. Germline CDR1 and CDR2: LNHNV and YYDKDF (reference sequence). V lost 5 bases and J lost 6; bases outside the gene matches: 6. This CDR3 has 14 amino acids. The CDR3 here is CATSQRTGIQPQHF. The CDR3, as DNA: TGTGCCACCAGCCAACGGACAGGGATTCAGCCCCAGCATTTT.

V usage is TRBV27 and J usage is TRBJ2-1; 7 bases line up with TRBD2. Germline V CDR1 and CDR2: MNHEY, SMNVEV (reference sequence). This CDR3 contains 14 residues. V lost 4 bases and J lost 6; bases outside the gene matches: 6. CDR3 DNA: TGTGCCAGCAGTTCCCCGACTAGCTTCAATGAGCAGTTCTTC. It yields the protein CASSSPTSFNEQFF.

The CDR3 here is CASSVDSGGGTDTQYF. In nucleotides, the CDR3 is TGTGCCAGCAGCGTAGATAGCGGGGGCGGAACAGATACGCAGTATTTT. V is TRBV9 and J is TRBJ2-3, with 9 bases fitting TRBD2. Germline lookup yields CDR1 SGDLS and CDR2 YYNGEE. V was clipped by 0 bases and J by 3 bases; unmatched bases: 5. This CDR3 is 16 amino acids long.

The chain joins TRBV7-3 to TRBJ2-5; possibly TRBD1 for D (7 bases). The CDR3 totals 14 residues. Trimming took 6 bases from V and 5 from J, leaving 16 bases between them. Per the germline V gene, CDR1 is SGHTA and CDR2 is FQGTGA. In DNA form, the CDR3 reads TGTGCCAGCAGTGCATCGACAGGGAGGGAGACCCAGTACTTC. This codes for CASSASTGRETQYF.

J is TRBJ2-2 and V is TRBV9; 7 bases map to TRBD2. V lost 6 bases to trimming and J lost 1 base; unmatched junction nucleotides: 9. CDR3 size: 16 residues. The V gene's germline CDR1 is SGDLS and CDR2 YYNGEE. The CDR3 here is CASKPGLDKNTGELFF. The CDR3 nucleotides are TGTGCCAGCAAACCCGGACTAGACAAGAACACCGGGGAGCTGTTTTTT.

The chain links TRBV3-1 (or the pseudogene TRBV3-2) to TRBJ1-1; D possibly corresponds to TRBD1 (6 bases). The V end lost 9 bases, the J end lost 0 bases, and 11 bases lay between the germline ends. The CDR3 is 13 amino acids. Germline-derived CDR1 and CDR2 are LGHDT and YNNKEL (reference sequence). CDR3 in DNA: TGTGCCAGTACGGCAGGGGTGAACACTGAAGCTTTCTTT. Translation gives CASTAGVNTEAFF.

V usage is TRBV19 and J usage is TRBJ1-1; D is perhaps TRBD1 (5 bases). This CDR3 contains 15 residues. With 4 bases removed from V and 2 bases from J, the gap between germline ends came to 14 bases. Germline V CDR1 and CDR2: LNHDA, SQIVND (reference sequence). The CDR3 coding sequence is TGTGCCAGTAGTACGGCTGGGACTTATAACACTGAAGCTTTCTTT. Amino acid sequence: CASSTAGTYNTEAFF.

The chain couples TRBV6-6 to TRBJ2-6; TRBD1 is a possible D gene (5 bases). The CDR3 sequence is 13 residues long. Germline CDR1 is MNHNY and CDR2 is SVGAGI (reference sequence). V was clipped by 5 bases and J by 4 bases, with 6 bases between them. This CDR3 is CASSPGGANVLTF. The CDR3 DNA sequence: TGTGCCAGCAGTCCAGGGGGGGCCAACGTCCTGACTTTC.

This chain links TRBV7-9 with TRBJ1-6; D ambiguous. V was trimmed by 7 bases and J by 0 bases, leaving 7 bases between them. The CDR3 runs 14 residues. CDR1 is SEHNR and CDR2 is FQNEAQ in the germline V gene (reference sequence). The chain's CDR3 is CASTMSSYNSPLHF. The CDR3 nucleotides read TGTGCCAGCACAATGAGCTCCTATAATTCACCCCTCCACTTT.

The chain employs TRBV3-1 (or the pseudogene TRBV3-2) and TRBJ1-2; perhaps TRBD1 as D (5 bases). Germline assignment: CDR1 LGHDT and CDR2 YNNKEL (reference sequence). The CDR3 totals 16 residues. V lost 1 base and J 4 bases, leaving 16 bases between the germline ends. CDR3 sequence reads: CASSQGQGSYFYGYTF. The CDR3 bases are TGTGCCAGCAGCCAAGGGCAGGGCAGTTACTTCTATGGCTACACCTTC.

This clone was picked up one time. V is TRBV4-1 and J is TRBJ2-1, with TRBD2 identical over 7 bases. The CDR3 is 16 amino acids. V shed 3 bases, J shed 10 bases, and the junction held 15 bases outside the gene matches. CDR1 and CDR2 (germline): MGHRA, YSYEKL. This chain's CDR3 is CASSHGMGRGVREQFF. The CDR3 nucleotides read TGCGCCAGCAGCCACGGAATGGGGAGGGGCGTGAGAGAGCAGTTCTTC.

This sequence joins TRBV29-1 and TRBJ1-5; 7 bases match TRBD1. Germline trimming cut 6 bases from V and 1 base from J; bases unmatched to any gene: 3. The CDR3 is 13 residues long. Germline-derived CDR1 and CDR2 are SQVTM and ANQGSEA. The CDR3 protein is CSVRQGSNQPQHF. DNA for the CDR3: TGCAGCGTCAGACAGGGCAGCAATCAGCCCCAGCATTTT.

This clone occurred a few times. The chain links TRBV30 to TRBJ2-7, with a tentative D call TRBD1 (5 bases). Germline V lookup: CDR1 GTSNPN, CDR2 SVGIG (reference sequence). The CDR3 runs to 14 residues. The germline V and J ends were trimmed by 4 bases and 4 bases, with 17 bases remaining between them. Here the CDR3 DNA reads TGTGCCTGGACCAAGGCCCCAGGGCAGTACGAGCAGTACTTC. Translating it yields CAWTKAPGQYEQYF.

There are a few counts of this clone. V gene TRBV7-9 combines with J gene TRBJ2-6; TRBD1 agrees at 10 bases. In germline, CDR1 is SEHNR, CDR2 FQNEAQ (reference sequence). CDR3 length: 17 residues. Losses at the gene ends were 3 bases for V and 0 bases for J; bases not matched to a gene: 2. The CDR3 here is CASSFGQGDSGANVLTF. CDR3 DNA sequence: TGTGCCAGCAGCTTTGGACAGGGGGACTCTGGGGCCAACGTCCTGACTTTC.